This T cell receptor beta chain was retrieved from a study of identifying expanded T cells in peripheral blood. No infections or other immune events were documented during collection. This clone has just one count. Germline CDR1 reads SNHLY; CDR2 reads FYNNEI. V lost 2 bases and J lost 8, with 15 bases in between. The CDR3 sequence is 14 residues long. Profiling relied on immunoSEQ multiplex PCR, and the TCRdb table lists in-frame clones only, not all of them. This repertoire shows roughly 90,000 clones, approximately 84% found once; its top ten account for around 4.5%. This receptor was taken from a person between 18 and 69 years old in good health. Material for sequencing was blood. The rearrangement joins TRBV2 to TRBJ1-2; D perhaps matches TRBD1 (5 bases). The CDR3 nucleotides are TGTGCCAGCAGTGAATCCGGTGGGACGGGGGGCTACACCTTC. The encoded protein is CASSESGGTGGYTF.